This section outlines one TCR beta chain sequence together with its context. Its target is unknown. The data are from a study of OX40 agonist ivuxolimab in advanced cancers. Background on the study: Patients received ivuxolimab, an agonistic anti-OX40 (CD134) antibody. The study, taken as a whole, reports: More expanded clones were seen, on average, in CD8+ T cells than in CD4+. CD4+ and CD8+ blood T cells expanded clonally by week 6 at 0.1 to 3.0 mg/kg. Partly responding patients at 0.1-3.0 mg/kg showed some of the smallest clonal expansion.

Sequencing used immunoSEQ multiplex PCR; TCRdb keeps in-frame clones, though not all of them. The table shows about 96,000 clones, with 90% occurring only once. The starting material was CD4+ or CD8+ T cells sorted from blood, obtained in a trial of the OX40 agonist ivuxolimab. This receptor was obtained from an adult with an advanced solid tumor such as melanoma, head and neck, liver or kidney cancer.

The CDR3 region has the DNA TGTGCCAGCAGCAGCCGGACTAGCACAGATACGCAGTATTTT. This encodes CASSSRTSTDTQYF. The chain recombines TRBV7-2 with TRBJ2-3; D may be TRBD2 (5 bases). The V end lost 5 bases, the J end lost 0 bases, and 9 bases lay between the germline ends. Germline loops: CDR1 SGHTA, CDR2 FQGNSA. The CDR3 runs to 14 residues.